This T cell receptor beta chain was recorded in a study of graft-versus-host responses after intestinal transplantation. CDR1 MNHEY and CDR2 SMNVEV come from the germline V gene (reference sequence). V lost 2 bases and J lost 6, with 11 bases in between. The CDR3 length is 15 residues. Generated by immunoSEQ multiplex PCR, the TCRdb table keeps only in-frame clones and is missing some. The sample consists of nearly 7,500 clones, 55% to 75% of them appearing once. Lamina propria and intraepithelial lymphocytes were released by processing graft tissue. The TCR comes from a human patient who received an intestinal transplant, so some T cells may come from the graft donor. The rearrangement uses TRBV27 and TRBJ1-6; a possible D gene is TRBD1 (6 bases). Sample: ileum tissue, taken about 32 weeks after intestinal transplantation. This CDR3 is CASSLRGAGNSPLHF. The CDR3, as DNA: TGTGCCAGCAGTTTAAGGGGGGCAGGTAATTCACCCCTCCACTTT.